This T cell receptor (beta chain) is from a study of T-cell reconstitution after alpha-beta-depleted transplantation in children. Study-wide points: At around two months after transplant, the alpha-beta T cells were reportedly derived from several hundred expanded clones that came from non-depleted graft cells. T-cell counts and diversity at one year post-transplant came mainly from newly produced T cells. Some patients showed high day-60 TCRbeta diversity, which derived from surviving recipient T cells and thymic progenitors.

Germline CDR1 is SGHVS and CDR2 is FNYEAQ. This CDR3 spans 15 amino acids. Trimming took 5 bases from V and 7 from J; bases not matched to a gene: 11. This clonotype was seen at least ten times. Its antigen is as yet unknown. Unique molecular identifiers tagged the TCRbeta library. TCRdb independently ran MiXCR on the PCR reads; one entry per CDR3 protein. The table lists around 700,000 distinct CDR3 sequences, about 12% of them singletons, with about 0.77% in the top ten. This clonotype originated in a girl aged 2 to 9 with congenital amegakaryocytic thrombocytopenia, due to receive a stem cell transplant. The chain is built from TRBV7-6 and TRBJ2-7; TRBD2 matches at 10 bases. The sequencing used PBMCs, collected before TCRalphabeta/CD19-depleted stem cell transplant. CDR3 sequence (DNA): TGTGCCAGCAGCCTTTCAGCGGGAGGGTTGTGGGAGCAGTACTTC. Its translation is CASSLSAGGLWEQYF.